These T cell receptor beta chains were read from a single sample in a study of T cell changes during pregnancy in multiple sclerosis. Profiling relied on immunoSEQ multiplex PCR, and the TCRdb table lists in-frame clones only, not all of them. The repertoire holds 100,000 or so clones, with about 91% as singletons. Source: peripheral blood, taken in the second trimester of pregnancy. The receptor set was obtained from a female donor with multiple sclerosis, enrolled in a pregnancy study. CDR3s include the opening cysteine and the closing phenylalanine or tryptophan. Fields, in order: D gene, J gene, V gene, CDR3 DNA, CDR3 protein. The D gene is left open where the match is weak.

NA | TRBJ2-1 | TRBV29-1 | TGCAGCGTTGTCCTGCCTCCGGGACCTGGCGGGGATGAGCAGTTCTTC | CSVVLPPGPGGDEQFF
TRBD2 | TRBJ2-5 | TRBV14 | TGTGCCAGCAGCCAAGCAGGTAGCGGGACGGGAGAGACCCAGTACTTC | CASSQAGSGTGETQYF
NA | TRBJ2-7 | TRBV19 | TGTGCCAGTACTTCTCCGGGGACATCCTACGAGCAGTACTTC | CASTSPGTSYEQYF
NA | TRBJ1-1 | TRBV6-5 | TGTGCCAGCACCCCTGGTTTGCGCCAGGGAGCTTTCTTT | CASTPGLRQGAFF
NA | TRBJ1-5 | TRBV21-1 | TGTGCCAGCAGCAAAGAAACATATAGCAATCAGCCCCAGCATTTT | CASSKETYSNQPQHF
TRBD1 | TRBJ2-1 | TRBV7-2 | TGTGCCAGCAGCACGAAGACAGGGTCCCACAATGAGCAGTTCTTC | CASSTKTGSHNEQFF
TRBD1 | TRBJ2-5 | TRBV27 | TGTGCCAGCAGTTCCCGGGACAGGGGGAGAGGAGAGACCCAGTACTTC | CASSSRDRGRGETQYF
NA | TRBJ2-1 | TRBV6-6 | TGTGCCAGCAACCAACCTAGCTCCTACAATGAGCAGTTCTTC | CASNQPSSYNEQFF
NA | TRBJ2-5 | TRBV5-6 | TGTGCCAGCAGCCCGGGACAATCAGAGACCCAGTACTTC | CASSPGQSETQYF
TRBD2 | TRBJ2-2 | TRBV19 | TGTGCCAGTAAACGGGGGGGCCCCTTCACCGGGGAGCTGTTTTTT | CASKRGGPFTGELFF